The clone carrying this T cell receptor beta chain came up many times. Its antigen is still unknown. TCRdb reanalysed the 5' RACE reads using MiXCR and keeps one entry per CDR3 protein. The table lists fewer than 7,000 distinct CDR3 sequences, roughly 7.7% of them singletons. The sample belongs to a study of spatial heterogeneity in lung cancer. Findings of the study overall: It was found that expanded intratumoral alpha and beta TCR counts tracked tumor mutation counts.

The time point denotes: sample taken at primary tumor resection. The sequencing used lung tumor tissue, collected at surgery. The receptor was derived from a female donor with early-stage non-small cell lung cancer.

The CDR3 spells CASSVPEYSRDRGLYEQYF. The CDR3 coding sequence is TGTGCCAGCAGTGTACCAGAGTACTCCCGGGACAGGGGGCTCTACGAGCAGTACTTC. This sequence joins TRBV28 and TRBJ2-7, with 12 bases aligning to TRBD1. The CDR3 sequence is 19 residues long. Germline V lookup: CDR1 MDHEN, CDR2 SYDVKM. The trim removed 5 bases at V and 3 bases at J, leaving 17 bases unmatched.